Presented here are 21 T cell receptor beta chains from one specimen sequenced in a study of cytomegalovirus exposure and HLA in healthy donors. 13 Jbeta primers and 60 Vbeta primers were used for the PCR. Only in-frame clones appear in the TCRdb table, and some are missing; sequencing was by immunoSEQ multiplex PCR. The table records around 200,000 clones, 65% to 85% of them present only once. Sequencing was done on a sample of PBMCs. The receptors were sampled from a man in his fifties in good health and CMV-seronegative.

The CDR3 sequence is CASSSWSDEQFF. The CDR3 region has the DNA TGTGCCAGCAGCTCTTGGAGCGATGAGCAGTTCTTC. This chain uses TRBV5-6 with TRBJ2-1; no definite D call. This CDR3 has 12 residues. V was trimmed by 3 bases and J by 8 bases, leaving 9 bases between them. Germline values: CDR1 SGHDT, CDR2 YYEEEE.

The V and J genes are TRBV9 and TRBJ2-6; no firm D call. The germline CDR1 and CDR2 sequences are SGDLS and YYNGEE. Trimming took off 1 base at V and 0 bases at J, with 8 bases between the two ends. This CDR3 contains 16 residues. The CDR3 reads CASSVRQLSGANVLTF. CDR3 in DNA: TGTGCCAGCAGCGTAAGACAACTCTCTGGGGCCAACGTCCTGACTTTC. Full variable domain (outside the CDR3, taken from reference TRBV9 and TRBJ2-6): DSGVTQTPKHLITATGQRVTLRCSPRSGDLSVYWYQQSLDQGLQFLIQYYNGEERAKGNILERFSAQQFPDLHSELNLSSLELGDSALYFCASSVRQLSGANVLTFGAGSRLTVL.

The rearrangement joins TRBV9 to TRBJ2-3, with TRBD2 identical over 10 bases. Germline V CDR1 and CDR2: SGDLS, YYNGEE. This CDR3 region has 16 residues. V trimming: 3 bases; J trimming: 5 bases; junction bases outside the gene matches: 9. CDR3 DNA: TGTGCCAGCAGCGACCCTTTAGCGGGGGGAAGAGATACGCAGTATTTT. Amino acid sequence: CASSDPLAGGRDTQYF.

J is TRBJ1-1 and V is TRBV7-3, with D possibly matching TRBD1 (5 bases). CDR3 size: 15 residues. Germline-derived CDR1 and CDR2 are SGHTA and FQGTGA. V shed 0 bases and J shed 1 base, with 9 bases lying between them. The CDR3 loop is CASSLTAGGNTEAFF. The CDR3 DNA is TGTGCCAGCAGCTTAACCGCGGGGGGGAACACTGAAGCTTTCTTT.

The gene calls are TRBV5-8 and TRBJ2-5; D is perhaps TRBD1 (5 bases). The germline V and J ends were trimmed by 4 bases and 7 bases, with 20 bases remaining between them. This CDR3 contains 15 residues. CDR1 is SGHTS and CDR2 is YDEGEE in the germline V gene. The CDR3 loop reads CASSEKDAGLVTQYF. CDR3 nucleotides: TGTGCCAGCAGCGAAAAAGATGCAGGGCTGGTGACCCAGTACTTC. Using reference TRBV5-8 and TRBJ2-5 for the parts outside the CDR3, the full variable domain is EAGVTQSPTHLIKTRGQQATLRCSPISGHTSVYWYQQALGLGLQFLLWYDEGEERNRGNFPPRFSGRQFPNYSSELNVNALELEDSALYLCASSEKDAGLVTQYFGPGTRLLVL.

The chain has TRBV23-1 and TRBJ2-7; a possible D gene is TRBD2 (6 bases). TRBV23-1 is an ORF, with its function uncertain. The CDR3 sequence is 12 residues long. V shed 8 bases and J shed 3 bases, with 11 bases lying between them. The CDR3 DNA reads TGCGCCAGCTTCCGGGAGAGCTACGAGCAGTACTTC. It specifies CASFRESYEQYF.

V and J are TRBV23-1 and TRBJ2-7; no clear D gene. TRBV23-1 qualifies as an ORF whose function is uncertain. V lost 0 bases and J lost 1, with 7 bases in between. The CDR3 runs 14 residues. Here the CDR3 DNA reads TGCGCCAGCAGTCAATCCTACAGATCCTACGAGCAGTACTTC. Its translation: CASSQSYRSYEQYF.

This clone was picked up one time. The CDR3 sequence: CASSPGDSNQPQHF. The CDR3 nucleotides read TGTGCCAGCAGCCCGGGGGATAGCAATCAGCCCCAGCATTTT. This rearrangement joins TRBV5-6 to TRBJ1-5, with D possibly TRBD1 on 5 matching bases. Trimming shortened V by 4 bases and J by 0 bases, and 8 bases separated the two germline ends. Germline V gene lookup returns CDR1 SGHDT and CDR2 YYEEEE. This CDR3 contains 14 residues.

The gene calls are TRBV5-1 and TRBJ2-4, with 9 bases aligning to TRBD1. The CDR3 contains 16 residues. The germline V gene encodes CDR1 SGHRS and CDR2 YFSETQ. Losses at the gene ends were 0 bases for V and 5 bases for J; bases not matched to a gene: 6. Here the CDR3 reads CASSLGATGGQNIQYF. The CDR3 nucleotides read TGCGCCAGCAGCTTGGGGGCGACAGGGGGGCAAAACATTCAGTACTTC.

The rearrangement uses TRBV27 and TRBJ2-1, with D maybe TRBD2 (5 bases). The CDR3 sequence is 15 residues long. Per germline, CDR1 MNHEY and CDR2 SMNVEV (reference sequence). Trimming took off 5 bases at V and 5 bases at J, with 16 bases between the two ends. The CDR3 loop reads CASSPPRAVNNEQFF. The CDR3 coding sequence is TGTGCCAGCAGTCCGCCCAGAGCGGTTAACAATGAGCAGTTCTTC.

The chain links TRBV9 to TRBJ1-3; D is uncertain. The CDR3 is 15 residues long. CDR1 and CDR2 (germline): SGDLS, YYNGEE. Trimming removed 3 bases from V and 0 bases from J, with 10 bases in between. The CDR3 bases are TGTGCCAGCAGCGCCGACGGGAACTCTGGAAACACCATATATTTT. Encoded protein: CASSADGNSGNTIYF.

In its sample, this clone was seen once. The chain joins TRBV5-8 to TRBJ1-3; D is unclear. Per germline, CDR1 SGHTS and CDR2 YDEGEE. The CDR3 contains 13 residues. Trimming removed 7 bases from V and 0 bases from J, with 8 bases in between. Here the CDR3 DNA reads TGTGCCAGCCACATCTCCTCTGGAAACACCATATATTTT. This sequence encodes CASHISSGNTIYF. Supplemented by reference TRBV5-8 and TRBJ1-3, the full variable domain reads EAGVTQSPTHLIKTRGQQATLRCSPISGHTSVYWYQQALGLGLQFLLWYDEGEERNRGNFPPRFSGRQFPNYSSELNVNALELEDSALYLCASHISSGNTIYFGEGSWLTVV.

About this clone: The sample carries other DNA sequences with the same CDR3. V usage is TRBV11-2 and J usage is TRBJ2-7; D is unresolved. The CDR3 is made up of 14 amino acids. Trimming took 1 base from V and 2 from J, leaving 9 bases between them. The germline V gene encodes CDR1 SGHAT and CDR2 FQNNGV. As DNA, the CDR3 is TGTGCCAGCAGCTTAGTCTCCTTAGCCTACGAGCAGTACTTC. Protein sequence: CASSLVSLAYEQYF.

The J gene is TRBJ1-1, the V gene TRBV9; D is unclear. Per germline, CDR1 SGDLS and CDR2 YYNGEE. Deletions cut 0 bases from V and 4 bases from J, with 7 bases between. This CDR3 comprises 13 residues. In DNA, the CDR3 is TGTGCCAGCAGCGTAGACGGCGGCACTGAAGCTTTCTTT. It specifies CASSVDGGTEAFF.

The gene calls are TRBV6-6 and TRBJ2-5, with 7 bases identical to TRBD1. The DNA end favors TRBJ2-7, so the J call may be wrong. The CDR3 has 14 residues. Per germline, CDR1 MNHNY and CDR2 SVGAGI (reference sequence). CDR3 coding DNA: TGTGCCAGCAGTGACAGGGCGAGCTCCTACGAGCAGTACTTC. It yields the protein CASSDRASSYEQYF.

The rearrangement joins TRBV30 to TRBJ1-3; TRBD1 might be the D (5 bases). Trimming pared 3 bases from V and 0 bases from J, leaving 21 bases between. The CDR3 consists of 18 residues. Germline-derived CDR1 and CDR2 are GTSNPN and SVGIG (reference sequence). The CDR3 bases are TGTGCCTGGAGCGCAGGGTTTCCTCAGGGATCCTCTGGAAACACCATATATTTT. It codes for CAWSAGFPQGSSGNTIYF.

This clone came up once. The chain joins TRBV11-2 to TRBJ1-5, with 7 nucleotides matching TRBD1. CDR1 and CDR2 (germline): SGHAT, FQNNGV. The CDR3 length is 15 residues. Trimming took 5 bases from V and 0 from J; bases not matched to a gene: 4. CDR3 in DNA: TGTGCCAGCAGCCCAGGACAGGTTAGCAATCAGCCCCAGCATTTT. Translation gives CASSPGQVSNQPQHF.

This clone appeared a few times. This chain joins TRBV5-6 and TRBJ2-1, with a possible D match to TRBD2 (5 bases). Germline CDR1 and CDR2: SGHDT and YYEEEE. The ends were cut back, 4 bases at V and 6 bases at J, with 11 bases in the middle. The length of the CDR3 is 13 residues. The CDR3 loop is CASSAGTSNEQFF. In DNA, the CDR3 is TGTGCCAGCAGCGCCGGTACTAGCAATGAGCAGTTCTTC.

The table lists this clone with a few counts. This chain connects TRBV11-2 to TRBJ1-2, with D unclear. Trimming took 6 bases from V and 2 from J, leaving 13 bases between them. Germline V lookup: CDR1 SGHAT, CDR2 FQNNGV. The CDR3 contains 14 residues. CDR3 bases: TGTGCCAGCAGTCCCGTAGCCGGAAACTATGGCTACACCTTC. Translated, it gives CASSPVAGNYGYTF.

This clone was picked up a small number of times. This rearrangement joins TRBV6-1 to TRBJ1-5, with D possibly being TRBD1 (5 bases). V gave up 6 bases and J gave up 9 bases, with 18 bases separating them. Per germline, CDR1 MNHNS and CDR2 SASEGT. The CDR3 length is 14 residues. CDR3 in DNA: TGTGCCAGCAGCCCAGGAGGGGCGAGGCCGCCCCAGCATTTT. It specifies CASSPGGARPPQHF.

CDR3 DNA: TGTGCCCGTTCTCGCGGAAGCAATGAAGCTTTCTTT. Translated, it gives CARSRGSNEAFF. The chain employs TRBV6-8 and TRBJ1-1; D unresolved. Deletions cut 11 bases from V and 7 bases from J, with 17 bases between. Per germline, CDR1 MNHGY and CDR2 SAAAGT. The CDR3 has 12 amino acids.